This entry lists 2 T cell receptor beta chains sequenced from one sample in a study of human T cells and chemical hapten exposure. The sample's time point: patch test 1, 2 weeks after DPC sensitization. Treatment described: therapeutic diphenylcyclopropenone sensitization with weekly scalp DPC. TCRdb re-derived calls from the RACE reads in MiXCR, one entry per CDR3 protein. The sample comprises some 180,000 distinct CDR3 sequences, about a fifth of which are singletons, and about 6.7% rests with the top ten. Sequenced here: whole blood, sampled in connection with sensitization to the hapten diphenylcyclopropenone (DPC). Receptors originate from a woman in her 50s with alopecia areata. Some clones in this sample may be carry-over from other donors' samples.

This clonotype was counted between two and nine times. The CDR3 region has the DNA TGTGCCAGCAGTTACCGAGTGACGCAACTTCGGGGCACCGGGGAGCTGTTTTTT. As protein: CASSYRVTQLRGTGELFF. This chain links TRBV6-5 with TRBJ2-2; weak D call: TRBD2 (5 bases). The CDR3 is made up of 18 amino acids. Germline values: CDR1 MNHEY, CDR2 SVGAGI. V was clipped by 2 bases and J by 4 bases, with 20 bases between them.

This chain's CDR3 is CSARAQGLRNTEAFF. In nucleotides, the CDR3 is TGCAGTGCTAGAGCCCAGGGACTTCGTAACACTGAAGCTTTCTTT. This rearrangement joins TRBV20-1 to TRBJ1-1; D possibly corresponds to TRBD1 (5 bases). The CDR3 length is 15 residues. V lost 1 base to trimming and J lost 2 bases, with 14 bases between them. Germline values: CDR1 DFQATT, CDR2 SNEGSKA (reference sequence).